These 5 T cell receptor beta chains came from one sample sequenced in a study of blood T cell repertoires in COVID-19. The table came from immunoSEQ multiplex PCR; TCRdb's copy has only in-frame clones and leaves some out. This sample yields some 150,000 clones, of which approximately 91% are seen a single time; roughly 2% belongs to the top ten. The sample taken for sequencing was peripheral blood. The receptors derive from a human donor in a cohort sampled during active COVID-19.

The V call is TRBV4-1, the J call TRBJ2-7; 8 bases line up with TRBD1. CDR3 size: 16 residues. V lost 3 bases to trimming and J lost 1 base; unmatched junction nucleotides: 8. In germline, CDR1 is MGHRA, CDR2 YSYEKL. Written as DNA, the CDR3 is TGCGCCAGCAGCCACGGAACAGGGGGGAGGTCCTACGAGCAGTACTTC. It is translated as CASSHGTGGRSYEQYF.

The CDR3 spells CASSYSGEYEQYF. In DNA, the CDR3 is TGTGCCAGCAGTTACTCCGGGGAATACGAGCAGTACTTC. The gene calls are TRBV6-2 or TRBV6-3 and TRBJ2-7, with D possibly matching TRBD2 (5 bases). The CDR3 loop spans 13 amino acids. Looked up from germline, CDR1 is MNHEY and CDR2 is SVGEGT. With 0 bases removed from V and 4 bases from J, the gap between germline ends came to 7 bases.

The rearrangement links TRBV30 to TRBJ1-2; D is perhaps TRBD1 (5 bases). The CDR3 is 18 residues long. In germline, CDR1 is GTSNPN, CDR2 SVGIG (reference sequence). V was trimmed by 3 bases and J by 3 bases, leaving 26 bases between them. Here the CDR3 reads CAWRTFWGRASVDYGYTF. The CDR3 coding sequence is TGTGCCTGGAGGACGTTTTGGGGCAGGGCCTCCGTCGACTATGGCTACACCTTC.

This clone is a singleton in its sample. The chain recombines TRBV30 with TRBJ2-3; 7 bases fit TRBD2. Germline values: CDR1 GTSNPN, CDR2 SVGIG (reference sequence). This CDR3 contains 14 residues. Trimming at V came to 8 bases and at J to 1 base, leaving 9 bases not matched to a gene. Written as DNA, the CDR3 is TGTGCCCGGTTGGGTCGGGAGGGCACAGATACGCAGTATTTT. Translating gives CARLGREGTDTQYF.

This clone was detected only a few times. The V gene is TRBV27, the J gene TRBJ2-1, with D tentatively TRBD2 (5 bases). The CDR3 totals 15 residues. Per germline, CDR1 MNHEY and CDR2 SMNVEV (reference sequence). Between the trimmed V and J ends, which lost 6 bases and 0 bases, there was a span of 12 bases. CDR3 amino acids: CASSPDTSSYNEQFF. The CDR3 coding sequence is TGTGCCAGCAGCCCAGACACTAGCTCCTACAATGAGCAGTTCTTC.